One and the same sample provided the 20 T cell receptor beta chains below, sequenced in a study of cytomegalovirus exposure and HLA in healthy donors. Using immunoSEQ multiplex PCR, the repertoire was profiled, and TCRdb retains in-frame clones only, with some absent. The table includes roughly 150,000 clones, 88% detected once. Specimen: PBMCs. The receptors derive from a man aged 18 to 30 in good health and CMV-seronegative.

The J gene is TRBJ2-7, the V gene TRBV7-9; 7 nucleotides agree with TRBD1. V trimming: 5 bases; J trimming: 4 bases; junction bases outside the gene matches: 8. The germline V gene has CDR1 SEHNR and CDR2 FQNEAQ (reference sequence). The CDR3 totals 14 residues. CDR3: CASSPTTGMYEQYV. The CDR3 nucleotides read TGTGCCAGCAGCCCCACGACAGGGATGTACGAGCAGTACGTC.

The rearrangement uses TRBV6-1 and TRBJ2-2; possibly TRBD2 for D (7 bases). Trimming pared 2 bases from V and 4 bases from J, leaving 11 bases between. Germline loops: CDR1 MNHNS, CDR2 SASEGT. The CDR3 totals 15 residues. CDR3: CASSELGGGTGELFF. The CDR3 DNA reads as TGTGCCAGCAGTGAACTGGGAGGGGGCACCGGGGAGCTGTTTTTT.

V usage is TRBV10-3 and J usage is TRBJ1-4, with 9 positions matching TRBD1. The CDR3 totals 16 residues. CDR1 is ENHRY, CDR2 SYGVKD, per germline. Trimming at V came to 4 bases and at J to 3 bases, leaving 6 bases not matched to a gene. The CDR3 is CAISGTQGAANEKLFF. In nucleotides, the CDR3 is TGTGCCATCAGTGGGACACAGGGGGCGGCTAATGAAAAACTGTTTTTT.

V and J are TRBV4-2 and TRBJ2-7, with D hard to call. Trimming took 0 bases from V and 5 from J, leaving 14 bases between them. Germline loops: CDR1 LGHNA, CDR2 YNFKEQ. The CDR3 is 15 residues long. The CDR3 DNA is TGTGCCAGCAGCCAAGATCTTGGTCCTCGCGACGAGCAGTACTTC. Its translation is CASSQDLGPRDEQYF.

The CDR3 reads CSGRDRVFGEQYF. CDR3 DNA: TGCAGCGGCCGGGACAGGGTGTTCGGCGAGCAGTACTTC. V gene TRBV29-1 combines with J gene TRBJ2-7; 9 nucleotides align to TRBD1. V lost 7 bases, J lost 6 bases, and 10 bases stayed unmatched. Looked up from germline, CDR1 is SQVTM and CDR2 is ANQGSEA. The CDR3 sequence is 13 residues long.

The chain is built from TRBV7-2 and TRBJ1-5; 7 nucleotides match TRBD1. V lost 1 base, J lost 5 bases, and 8 bases stayed unmatched. This CDR3 has 16 residues. Germline CDR1 reads SGHTA; CDR2 reads FQGNSA. The CDR3 DNA is TGTGCCAGCAGCTTAGGAACAGGGGTAATACATCAGCCCCAGCATTTT. Protein: CASSLGTGVIHQPQHF.

This chain connects TRBV5-1 to TRBJ2-7; perhaps TRBD2 as D (5 bases). V lost 0 bases and J lost 6, with 13 bases in between. This CDR3 comprises 14 residues. Germline lookup yields CDR1 SGHRS and CDR2 YFSETQ. CDR3 coding DNA: TGCGCCAGCAGCTTGGCAGCGGCGCGGGCCGAGCAGTACTTC. The encoded protein is CASSLAAARAEQYF.

The chain employs TRBV7-2 and TRBJ2-7; 8 nucleotides agree with TRBD2. Germline CDR1 reads SGHTA; CDR2 reads FQGNSA. The J segment lost 2 bases and the V segment lost 3 bases, leaving 9 bases of the junction unmatched. This CDR3 region has 16 residues. The CDR3 loop reads CASSFSGVLAAYEQYF. CDR3 in DNA: TGTGCCAGCAGCTTCAGCGGGGTACTAGCGGCCTACGAGCAGTACTTC.

As DNA, the CDR3 is TGTGCCAGCAGCGGACAGGTTGGCTCCTACGAGCAGTACGTC. Encoded protein: CASSGQVGSYEQYV. The chain has TRBV6-6 and TRBJ2-7; TRBD1 matches at 7 bases. V lost 6 bases, J lost 0 bases, and 5 bases stayed unmatched. The length of the CDR3 is 14 residues. Germline V CDR1 and CDR2: MNHNY, SVGAGI (reference sequence).

The rearrangement joins TRBV5-1 to TRBJ2-3; D uncertain. Germline assignment: CDR1 SGHRS and CDR2 YFSETQ. Trimming stripped 6 bases from V and 5 bases from J, with 19 bases between. The CDR3 is 15 amino acids. The CDR3 DNA is TGCGCCAGCAAATTGCTTGGCCTCTCACAAGATACGCAGTATTTT. It is translated as CASKLLGLSQDTQYF.

V usage is TRBV6-1 and J usage is TRBJ2-1; tentative D call: TRBD1 (5 bases). Trimming cost V 2 bases and J 2 bases, with 10 bases left between them. Germline V CDR1 and CDR2: MNHNS, SASEGT. The CDR3 has 15 residues. CDR3: CASSEQGPTYNEQFF. The CDR3 DNA reads TGTGCCAGCAGTGAACAGGGTCCGACCTACAATGAGCAGTTCTTC.

In its sample, this clone was seen once. The J gene is TRBJ2-1, the V gene TRBV27; 7 bases map to TRBD2. V lost 8 bases, J lost 0 bases, and 7 bases stayed unmatched. Per the germline V gene, CDR1 is MNHEY and CDR2 is SMNVEV (reference sequence). The CDR3 is 15 residues long. The CDR3 here is CASGGGGSSYNEQFF. DNA for the CDR3: TGTGCCAGCGGTGGGGGGGGTAGCTCCTACAATGAGCAGTTCTTC.

This clone was picked up one time. This chain uses TRBV5-6 with TRBJ2-1; TRBD1 matches 8 bases. The V gene's germline CDR1 is SGHDT and CDR2 YYEEEE. CDR3 size: 15 residues. The junction had 8 bases not matched to a gene; V was cut back by 1 base and J by 8 bases. CDR3 loop: CASSLSVTGVDEQFF. In DNA, the CDR3 is TGTGCCAGCAGCTTGAGTGTGACAGGGGTAGATGAGCAGTTCTTC. The entire variable domain, with the rest obtained from reference TRBV5-6 and TRBJ2-1, is as follows: DAGVTQSPTHLIKTRGQQVTLRCSPKSGHDTVSWYQQALGQGPQFIFQYYEEEERQRGNFPDRFSGHQFPNYSSELNVNALLLGDSALYLCASSLSVTGVDEQFFGPGTRLTVL.

V is TRBV6-5 and J is TRBJ1-4; perhaps TRBD1 as D (6 bases). Germline loops: CDR1 MNHEY, CDR2 SVGAGI. This CDR3 spans 15 amino acids. The V gene lost 3 bases and the J gene lost 12 bases, with 20 bases spanning the gap. Here the CDR3 reads CASSYFGGRPEELFF. As DNA, the CDR3 is TGTGCCAGCAGTTATTTTGGGGGCCGCCCGGAAGAACTGTTTTTT.

The V call is TRBV27, the J call TRBJ2-3, with D maybe TRBD2 (5 bases). The CDR3 has 18 residues. V lost 3 bases, J lost 2 bases, and 21 bases lay in between. Germline V gives CDR1 MNHEY, CDR2 SMNVEV (reference sequence). CDR3 region: CASSLRPLTTLLTDTQYF. For the CDR3, the DNA is TGTGCCAGCAGTTTGAGACCCTTGACTACCCTGCTCACAGATACGCAGTATTTT.

V gene TRBV5-1 combines with J gene TRBJ2-3, with D possibly matching TRBD1 (5 bases). Between the trimmed V and J ends, which lost 0 bases and 4 bases, there was a span of 15 bases. The germline gives CDR1 SGHRS, CDR2 YFSETQ. The CDR3 consists of 16 residues. CDR3 in amino acids: CASSLGGDSPPDTQYF. CDR3 DNA sequence: TGCGCCAGCAGCTTGGGTGGAGACAGTCCTCCAGATACGCAGTATTTT.

The V call is TRBV10-1, the J call TRBJ2-1, with D possibly being TRBD1 (7 bases). Germline lookup yields CDR1 WNHNN and CDR2 SYGVQD (reference sequence). Trimming left V 0 bases short and J 15 bases short, with 15 bases between. CDR3 size: 13 residues. The CDR3 DNA reads TGCGCCAGCAGTGAGTCGACGCAGGGGGGTCCGTTCTTC. This encodes CASSESTQGGPFF.

In this sample, this clone turned up once. The chain uses TRBV19 and TRBJ1-5; D is uncertain. The CDR3 runs 13 residues. In germline, CDR1 is LNHDA, CDR2 SQIVND (reference sequence). V lost 8 bases and J lost 6, with 14 bases in between. In nucleotides, the CDR3 is TGTGCCAGTTGGGCGGGCGTCACTCAGCCCCAGCATTTT. It codes for CASWAGVTQPQHF.

The chain couples TRBV28 to TRBJ2-2; 10 bases map to TRBD1. This CDR3 has 16 amino acids. The V segment lost 8 bases and the J segment 3 bases; nucleotides outside the gene matches: 9. Germline lookup yields CDR1 MDHEN and CDR2 SYDVKM. The CDR3 loop is CASDDRDRGDTGELFF. CDR3 DNA: TGTGCCAGCGACGACCGGGACAGGGGAGACACCGGGGAGCTGTTTTTT.

This chain links TRBV5-1 with TRBJ2-7; D might be TRBD1 (6 bases). V shed 6 bases and J shed 3 bases, with 16 bases lying between them. In germline, CDR1 is SGHRS, CDR2 YFSETQ. The CDR3 runs 14 residues. CDR3 loop: CASTPEVRGYEQYF. CDR3 nucleotides: TGCGCCAGCACTCCGGAGGTCAGGGGCTACGAGCAGTACTTC.